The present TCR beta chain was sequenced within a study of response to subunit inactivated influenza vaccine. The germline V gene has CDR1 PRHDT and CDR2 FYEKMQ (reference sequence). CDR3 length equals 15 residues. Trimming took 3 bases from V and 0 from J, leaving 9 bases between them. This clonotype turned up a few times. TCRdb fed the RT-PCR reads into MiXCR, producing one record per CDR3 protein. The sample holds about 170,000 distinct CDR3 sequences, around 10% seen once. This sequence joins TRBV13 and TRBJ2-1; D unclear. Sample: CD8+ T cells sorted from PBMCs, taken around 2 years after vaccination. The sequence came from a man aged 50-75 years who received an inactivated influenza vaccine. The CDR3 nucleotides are TGTGCCAGCAGCTTGGCGGAAAGCTCCTACAATGAGCAGTTCTTC. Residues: CASSLAESSYNEQFF.